The 24 T cell receptor beta chains listed next were all sequenced from one sample in a study of T cell responses to AZD1222 COVID-19 vaccine. Generated by immunoSEQ multiplex PCR, the TCRdb table keeps only in-frame clones and is missing some. The sample carries 140,000 to 150,000 clones, roughly four fifths recorded once. Here the sequenced sample was peripheral blood, taken on day 0 of MenACWY control vaccination. These receptors originate from an adult in good health.

V gene TRBV3-1 (or the pseudogene TRBV3-2) combines with J gene TRBJ2-7; a weak D match, TRBD2 (7 bases). V dropped 1 base and J dropped 6 bases, with 19 bases sitting between them. This CDR3 spans 16 amino acids. Per the germline V gene, CDR1 is LGHDT and CDR2 is YNNKEL (reference sequence). The CDR3 region has the DNA TGTGCCAGCAGCCAAGGAGGGGGAGGGCCTAAAGCCGAGCAGTACTTC. Its translation: CASSQGGGGPKAEQYF.

The chain carries TRBV28 and TRBJ1-2, with D perhaps TRBD1 (6 bases). The V gene lost 6 bases and the J gene lost 5 bases, with 22 bases spanning the gap. The CDR3 is 16 residues long. CDR1 is MDHEN and CDR2 is SYDVKM in the germline V gene. The CDR3 reads CASSSLLWGAAYGYTF. CDR3 DNA sequence: TGTGCCAGCAGCTCTCTCCTCTGGGGGGCAGCTTATGGCTACACCTTC.

J is TRBJ1-6 and V is TRBV6-5, with TRBD1 as a possible D gene (6 bases). CDR3 length: 14 residues. Germline CDR1 reads MNHEY; CDR2 reads SVGAGI. V lost 11 bases to trimming and J lost 6 bases, with 17 bases between them. This CDR3 is CAVSRGLFNSPLHF. CDR3 DNA: TGTGCCGTCTCAAGGGGGTTATTTAATTCACCCCTCCACTTT.

The chain combines TRBV7-9 with TRBJ1-4, with 8 bases fitting TRBD1. Germline loops: CDR1 SEHNR, CDR2 FQNEAQ (reference sequence). V shed 5 bases and J 0 bases; nucleotides not matched to a gene: 5. The CDR3 spans 16 residues. The CDR3 sequence: CASSQGDRPTNEKLFF. CDR3 in DNA: TGTGCCAGCAGCCAAGGGGACAGGCCAACTAATGAAAAACTGTTTTTT.

The chain employs TRBV9 and TRBJ1-2, with 7 bases matching TRBD1. This CDR3 spans 12 amino acids. Germline CDR1 reads SGDLS; CDR2 reads YYNGEE. Trimming cost V 7 bases and J 11 bases; bases outside gene matches: 11. CDR3 bases: TGTGCCAGCTCGACAGGGAGGAGTGGATACACCTTC. This encodes CASSTGRSGYTF.

The genes are TRBV11-2 and TRBJ2-7, with 8 bases aligning to TRBD1. Germline values: CDR1 SGHAT, CDR2 FQNNGV. The length of the CDR3 is 17 residues. With V trimmed by 4 bases and J by 3 bases, 14 bases remained unmatched. The CDR3: CASSSRTGHYGNYEQYF. In nucleotides, the CDR3 is TGTGCCAGCAGCTCCAGGACAGGGCATTATGGTAACTACGAGCAGTACTTC. Full variable domain (remainder filled in from reference TRBV11-2 and TRBJ2-7): EAGVAQSPRYKIIEKRQSVAFWCNPISGHATLYWYQQILGQGPKLLIQFQNNGVVDDSQLPKDRFSAERLKGVDSTLKIQPAKLEDSAVYLCASSSRTGHYGNYEQYFGPGTRLTVT.

This clone was recorded a few times. The rearrangement links TRBV6-1 to TRBJ2-7, with 13 bases fitting TRBD2. With V trimmed by 0 bases and J by 6 bases, 8 bases remained unmatched. The CDR3 is 17 residues long. Per the germline V gene, CDR1 is MNHNS and CDR2 is SASEGT. Here the CDR3 DNA reads TGTGCCAGCAGTGAAGCGCTTCGACTAGCGGGGGGCGTCGAGCAGTACGTC. Translated, it gives CASSEALRLAGGVEQYV.

This sequence joins TRBV28 and TRBJ1-1, with D unclear. The germline V gene encodes CDR1 MDHEN and CDR2 SYDVKM. Between the trimmed V and J ends, which lost 3 bases and 1 base, there was a span of 12 bases. The length of the CDR3 is 15 residues. The CDR3 DNA reads TGTGCCAGCAGTTTCGCCGGGTCTACGAACACTGAAGCTTTCTTT. Its translation is CASSFAGSTNTEAFF.

The V gene is TRBV5-1, the J gene TRBJ2-7; TRBD1 or TRBD2 may be the D gene (5 bases each). Trimming removed 2 bases from V and 0 bases from J, with 12 bases in between. The CDR3 has 15 amino acids. Germline-derived CDR1 and CDR2 are SGHRS and YFSETQ. For the CDR3, the DNA is TGCGCCAGCAGCTTAGGGACGCTGAGCTCCTACGAGCAGTACTTC. Amino acids: CASSLGTLSSYEQYF. The full variable domain, its missing parts supplied by reference TRBV5-1 and TRBJ2-7, is KAGVTQTPRYLIKTRGQQVTLSCSPISGHRSVSWYQQTPGQGLQFLFEYFSETQRNKGNFPGRFSGRQFSNSRSEMNVSTLELGDSALYLCASSLGTLSSYEQYFGPGTRLTVT.

V gene TRBV11-2 combines with J gene TRBJ2-4; D unclear. This CDR3 comprises 14 residues. Germline assignment: CDR1 SGHAT and CDR2 FQNNGV. The V end was cut by 1 base, the J end by 4 bases, with 8 bases between. CDR3 region: CASSLGNRKNIQYF. The CDR3 DNA reads as TGTGCCAGCAGCTTAGGAAACAGAAAAAACATTCAGTACTTC.

V and J are TRBV2 and TRBJ2-3, with D possibly being TRBD2 (7 bases). The CDR3 covers 15 residues. Germline CDR1 is SNHLY and CDR2 is FYNNEI. V lost 6 bases, J lost 2 bases, and 15 bases lay in between. This chain's CDR3 is CASRTAGAHTDTQYF. CDR3 coding DNA: TGTGCCAGCAGAACGGCGGGGGCGCACACAGATACGCAGTATTTT.

The chain uses TRBV15 and TRBJ2-7, with 8 positions matching TRBD1. The trim removed 7 bases at V and 1 base at J, leaving 6 bases unmatched. Germline CDR1 reads LNHNV; CDR2 reads YYDKDF (reference sequence). This CDR3 has 14 amino acids. CDR3 bases: TGTGCCACCAACCAGGGGGCGCTTTCCTACGAGCAGTACTTC. Its protein product is CATNQGALSYEQYF.

This chain joins TRBV28 and TRBJ2-5; D perhaps matches TRBD2 (5 bases). The CDR3 runs to 12 residues. V gave up 11 bases and J gave up 5 bases, with 15 bases separating them. The germline V gene encodes CDR1 MDHEN and CDR2 SYDVKM. CDR3 in amino acids: CAVDSLVETQYF. DNA of the CDR3: TGTGCCGTGGACTCCCTAGTCGAGACCCAGTACTTC.

The V call is TRBV12-3 or TRBV12-4, the J call TRBJ2-2, with D unresolved. The V gene lost 6 bases and the J gene lost 4 bases, with 9 bases spanning the gap. The CDR3 length is 13 residues. In nucleotides, the CDR3 is TGTGCCAGCAGAGGCTGGGGCACCGGGGAGCTGTTTTTT. Amino acids: CASRGWGTGELFF.

A few counts support this clone. The J gene is TRBJ1-2, the V gene TRBV7-9; D uncertain. The germline CDR1 and CDR2 sequences are SEHNR and FQNEAQ (reference sequence). Trimming pared 3 bases from V and 7 bases from J, leaving 15 bases between. The CDR3 runs 14 residues. The CDR3 protein is CASSFYPSSSGYTF. The DNA of the CDR3 is TGTGCCAGCAGCTTTTACCCCTCGAGTAGTGGCTACACCTTC.

The V gene is TRBV28, the J gene TRBJ1-5, with D perhaps TRBD1 (5 bases). Germline lookup yields CDR1 MDHEN and CDR2 SYDVKM. CDR3 length: 14 amino acids. V lost 8 bases and J lost 5, with 16 bases in between. Here the CDR3 reads CASRLGRGDQPQHF. The CDR3 DNA follows: TGTGCCAGCCGCCTGGGGAGGGGCGATCAGCCCCAGCATTTT.

The chain carries TRBV15 and TRBJ1-3; D is unresolved. The CDR3 runs 14 residues. V lost 3 bases and J 1 base, leaving 7 bases between the germline ends. Germline CDR1 LNHNV, CDR2 YYDKDF (reference sequence). The CDR3 DNA follows: TGTGCCACCAGCAGTAGTCAATCTGGAAACACCATATATTTT. It specifies CATSSSQSGNTIYF.

This clone was counted only a few times. This rearrangement joins TRBV24-1 to TRBJ2-3, with D tentatively TRBD1 (5 bases). V dropped 4 bases and J dropped 6 bases, with 13 bases sitting between them. This CDR3 has 14 amino acids. The V gene's germline CDR1 is KGHDR and CDR2 SFDVKD. CDR3 sequence reads: CATSDLRVEDTQYF. CDR3 nucleotide sequence: TGTGCCACCAGTGACCTCAGGGTGGAGGATACGCAGTATTTT.

The chain carries TRBV29-1 and TRBJ1-1; 8 nucleotides match TRBD1. V was pared by 3 bases and J by 9 bases, with 3 bases of the junction left unmatched. The length of the CDR3 is 11 residues. Germline-derived CDR1 and CDR2 are SQVTM and ANQGSEA. Written as DNA, the CDR3 is TGCAGCGTTGACGCCAGGGGGCAAGCTTTCTTT. Its protein product is CSVDARGQAFF.

Worth noting for this clone: Other nucleotide sequences from this sample produce the same CDR3. CDR3 residues: CASSSTSGGDTQYF. In DNA form, the CDR3 reads TGCGCCAGCAGCTCGACTAGCGGGGGGGATACGCAGTATTTT. The V and J genes are TRBV5-1 and TRBJ2-3; the match to TRBD2 covers 13 bases. From germline, CDR1 is SGHRS and CDR2 YFSETQ. This CDR3 region has 14 residues. The V segment lost 3 bases and the J segment 6 bases; nucleotides outside the gene matches: 1. The full variable domain, completed using reference TRBV5-1 and TRBJ2-3, is KAGVTQTPRYLIKTRGQQVTLSCSPISGHRSVSWYQQTPGQGLQFLFEYFSETQRNKGNFPGRFSGRQFSNSRSEMNVSTLELGDSALYLCASSSTSGGDTQYFGPGTRLTVL.

The chain recombines TRBV7-3 with TRBJ2-5, with D possibly TRBD2 on 5 matching bases. Trimming removed 5 bases from V and 9 bases from J, with 16 bases in between. Germline CDR1 SGHTA, CDR2 FQGTGA. The CDR3 extends over 13 amino acids. In nucleotides, the CDR3 is TGTGCCAGCAGCCAAACCTCGATGGGAGCCCAGTACTTC. It specifies CASSQTSMGAQYF.

The chain uses TRBV13 and TRBJ2-5, with D perhaps matching TRBD1 (6 bases). V was clipped by 1 base and J by 1 base, with 10 bases between them. The length of the CDR3 is 15 residues. Looked up from germline, CDR1 is PRHDT and CDR2 is FYEKMQ (reference sequence). The CDR3: CASSLDMGAQETQYF. CDR3 coding DNA: TGTGCCAGCAGCTTAGATATGGGGGCCCAAGAGACCCAGTACTTC.

V gene TRBV7-3 combines with J gene TRBJ2-1, with TRBD2 matching 8 bases. CDR3 length equals 14 residues. The V and J ends lost 5 bases and 5 bases, in that order; junction bases with no gene match: 5. CDR1 is SGHTA and CDR2 is FQGTGA in the germline V gene. The CDR3 DNA sequence: TGTGCCAGCAGCACGGGACTAGGGAACAATGAGCAGTTCTTC. Protein sequence: CASSTGLGNNEQFF. Together with reference TRBV7-3 and TRBJ2-1, the CDR3 gives the full variable domain: GAGVSQTPSNKVTEKGKYVELRCDPISGHTALYWYRQSLGQGPEFLIYFQGTGAADDSGLPNDRFFAVRPEGSVSTLKIQRTERGDSAVYLCASSTGLGNNEQFFGPGTRLTVL.

This sequence joins TRBV9 and TRBJ2-3, with TRBD2 as a possible D gene (6 bases). The CDR3 covers 16 residues. Germline CDR1 is SGDLS and CDR2 is YYNGEE. V dropped 1 base and J dropped 2 bases, with 14 bases sitting between them. CDR3 protein: CASSVRVGGITDTQYF. CDR3 nucleotide sequence: TGTGCCAGCAGCGTAAGGGTGGGGGGTATCACAGATACGCAGTATTTT.